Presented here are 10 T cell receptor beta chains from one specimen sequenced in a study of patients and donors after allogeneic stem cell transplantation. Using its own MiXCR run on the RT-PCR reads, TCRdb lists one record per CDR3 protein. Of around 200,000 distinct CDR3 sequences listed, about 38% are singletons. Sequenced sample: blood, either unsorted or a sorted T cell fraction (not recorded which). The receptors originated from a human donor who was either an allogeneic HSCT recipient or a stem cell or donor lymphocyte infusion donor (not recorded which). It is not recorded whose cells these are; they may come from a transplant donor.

The DNA for the CDR3 is TGTGCCAGCAGTTTAAATGGGGACACTGAAGCTTTCTTT. Its translation is CASSLNGDTEAFF. The chain uses TRBV12-3 or TRBV12-4 and TRBJ1-1, with unresolved D. CDR3 length: 13 amino acids. V gave up 2 bases and J gave up 3 bases, with 7 bases separating them.

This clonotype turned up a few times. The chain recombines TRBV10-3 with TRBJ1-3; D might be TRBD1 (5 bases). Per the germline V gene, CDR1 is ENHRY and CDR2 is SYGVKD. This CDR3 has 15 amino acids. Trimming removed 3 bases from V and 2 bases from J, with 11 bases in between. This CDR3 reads CAISDPTTAGNTIYF. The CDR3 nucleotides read TGTGCCATCAGTGACCCGACGACAGCTGGAAACACCATATATTTT.

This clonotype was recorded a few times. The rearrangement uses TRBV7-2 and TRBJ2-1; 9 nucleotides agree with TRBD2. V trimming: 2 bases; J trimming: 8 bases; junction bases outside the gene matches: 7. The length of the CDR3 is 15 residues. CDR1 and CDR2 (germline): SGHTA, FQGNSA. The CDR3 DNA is TGTGCCAGCAGCTTAAGGGCGGGGGGGCCATATGAGCAGTTCTTC. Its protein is CASSLRAGGPYEQFF. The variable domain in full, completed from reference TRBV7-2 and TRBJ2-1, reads GAGVSQSPSNKVTEKGKDVELRCDPISGHTALYWYRQSLGQGLEFLIYFQGNSAPDKSGLPSDRFSAERTGGSVSTLTIQRTQQEDSAVYLCASSLRAGGPYEQFFGPGTRLTVL.

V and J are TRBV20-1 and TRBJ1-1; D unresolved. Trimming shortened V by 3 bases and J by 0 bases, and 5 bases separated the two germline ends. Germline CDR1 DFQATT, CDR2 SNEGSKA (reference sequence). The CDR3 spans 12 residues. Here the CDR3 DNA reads TGCAGTGCTAGGAATCTGAACACTGAAGCTTTCTTT. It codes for CSARNLNTEAFF.

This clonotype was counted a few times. The CDR3 bases are TGCGCCAGCAGCCCCGAACAGGTGCCCACTGAAGCTTTCTTT. Protein sequence: CASSPEQVPTEAFF. The chain employs TRBV5-1 and TRBJ1-1; tentatively, D is TRBD1 (5 bases). The CDR3 runs 14 residues. CDR1 is SGHRS and CDR2 is YFSETQ in the germline V gene. V lost 4 bases to trimming and J lost 4 bases, with 14 bases between them.

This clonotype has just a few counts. The CDR3 nucleotides read TGCGCCAGCAGCCCCTTCATTGGCAGGGATAATTCACCCCTCCACTTT. Translated, it gives CASSPFIGRDNSPLHF. This sequence joins TRBV4-1 and TRBJ1-6, with TRBD1 as a possible D gene (5 bases). Germline CDR1 MGHRA, CDR2 YSYEKL. V shed 4 bases and J shed 5 bases, with 15 bases lying between them. This CDR3 has 16 residues.

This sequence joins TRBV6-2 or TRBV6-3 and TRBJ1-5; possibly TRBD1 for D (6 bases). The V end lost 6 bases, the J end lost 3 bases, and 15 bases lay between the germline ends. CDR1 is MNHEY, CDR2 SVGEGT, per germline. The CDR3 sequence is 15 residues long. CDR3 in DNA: TGTGCCAGCAGCCTACTGACAGGCATCAATCAGCCCCAGCATTTT. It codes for CASSLLTGINQPQHF.

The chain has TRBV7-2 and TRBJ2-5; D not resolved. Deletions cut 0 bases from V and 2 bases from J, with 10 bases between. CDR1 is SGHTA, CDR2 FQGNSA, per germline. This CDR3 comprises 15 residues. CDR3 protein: CASSLAARSQETQYF. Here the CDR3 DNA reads TGTGCCAGCAGCTTAGCGGCCAGGTCGCAAGAGACCCAGTACTTC.

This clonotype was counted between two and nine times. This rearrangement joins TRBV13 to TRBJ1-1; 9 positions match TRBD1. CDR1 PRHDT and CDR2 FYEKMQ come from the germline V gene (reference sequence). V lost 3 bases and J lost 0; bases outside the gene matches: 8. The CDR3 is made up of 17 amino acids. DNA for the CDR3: TGTGCCAGCAGCTTCGGGACAGGGTGGGGAATGAACACTGAAGCTTTCTTT. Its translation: CASSFGTGWGMNTEAFF.

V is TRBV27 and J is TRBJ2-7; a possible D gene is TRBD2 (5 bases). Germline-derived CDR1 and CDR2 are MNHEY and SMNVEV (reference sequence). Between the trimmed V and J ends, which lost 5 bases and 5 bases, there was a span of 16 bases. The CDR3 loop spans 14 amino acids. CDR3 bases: TGTGCCAGCAGTGTCCTAGCTAACACCCACGAGCAGTACTTC. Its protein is CASSVLANTHEQYF.